This T cell receptor (beta chain) was captured in a study of blood T cells in healthy people across ages. Primed by a sample-barcoded 5' primer and a J-beta primer mix, a second PCR proceeded for about 7 to 12 cycles. TCRdb reprocessed the 5' RACE reads via MiXCR and lists one record per CDR3 protein. Of roughly 1.7 million distinct CDR3 sequences listed, about 32% are singletons. In its sample, this clonotype was seen a few times. Its cognate antigen is unknown. At one of its ends the junction is not consistent with the germline gene, which may arise from a read error. This CDR3 comprises 16 residues. The germline gives CDR1 SGHRS, CDR2 YFSETQ. Points from the study as a whole: CMV status of donors was unknown, possibly confounding expanded clonotype changes.

This chain links TRBV5-1 with TRBJ2-3, with 9 bases that match TRBD2. Sequencing was carried out using blood. The clonotype originates from a woman in her thirties in good health. The DNA of the CDR3 is TGCGCCAGCAGCGACGGGACTAGCTTGGGGTCAGATACGCGGTATTTT. This gives the protein CASSDGTSLGSDTRYF.